One sample yielded the 10 T cell receptor beta chains listed below, sequenced in a study of T cell repertoires in cytomegalovirus infection. TCRdb re-derived calls from the reads in MiXCR, one entry per CDR3 protein. This sample has around 350,000 distinct CDR3 sequences, with less than 20% found just once. Sequencing input: PBMCs. These receptors all stem from a human donor in good health (CMV status not recorded). Some clones in this sample may be carry-over from other donors' samples.

The sample holds many counts of this clonotype. V is TRBV7-2 and J is TRBJ2-7, with 9 positions matching TRBD2. CDR1 and CDR2 from the germline V gene are SGHTA and FQGNSA. CDR3 length equals 16 residues. The trim removed 2 bases at V and 2 bases at J, leaving 7 bases unmatched. Here the CDR3 DNA reads TGTGCCAGCAGCTTACTTCCAGGACTAGCGCCCTACGAGCAGTACTTC. Translation gives CASSLLPGLAPYEQYF.

The chain is built from TRBV20-1 and TRBJ2-5, with 8 positions matching TRBD2. This CDR3 contains 15 residues. Germline trimming cut 3 bases from V and 3 bases from J; bases unmatched to any gene: 9. Germline values: CDR1 DFQATT, CDR2 SNEGSKA (reference sequence). The CDR3 protein is CSASGGASPEETQYF. The CDR3 region has the DNA TGCAGTGCTAGCGGGGGGGCTTCGCCTGAAGAGACCCAGTACTTC.

The chain employs TRBV12-5 and TRBJ2-1; either TRBD1 or TRBD2 may supply D (5 bases each). V gave up 5 bases and J gave up 1 base, with 12 bases separating them. The CDR3 is 15 amino acids. From germline, CDR1 is LGHNT and CDR2 FRNRAP. CDR3 sequence reads: CASGPGDLSYNEQFF. For the CDR3, the DNA is TGTGCTAGTGGTCCCGGGGACCTTTCCTACAATGAGCAGTTCTTC.

This clonotype appeared many times. The chain links TRBV28 to TRBJ1-1; weak D call: TRBD1 (6 bases). The CDR3 has 19 amino acids. Germline values: CDR1 MDHEN, CDR2 SYDVKM. Trimming took 4 bases from V and 4 from J, leaving 28 bases between them. The CDR3 DNA follows: TGTGCCAGCAGTTACTTCGCTTTAACCCCGTGGGGGGCGCTCACTGAAGCTTTCTTT. This sequence encodes CASSYFALTPWGALTEAFF.

Ten or more counts support this clonotype. The V and J genes are TRBV7-6 and TRBJ2-5; D not resolved. CDR1 and CDR2 (germline): SGHVS, FNYEAQ. The CDR3 covers 12 residues. Trimming took 6 bases from V and 8 from J, leaving 13 bases between them. The chain's CDR3 is CASRGNLETQYF. The CDR3 nucleotides read TGTGCCAGCAGGGGCAATTTGGAAACCCAGTACTTC.

The chain carries TRBV5-5 and TRBJ2-7; maybe TRBD2 (6 bases). The V gene's germline CDR1 is SGHKS and CDR2 YYEKEE (reference sequence). Trimming took off 1 base at V and 0 bases at J, with 14 bases between the two ends. The CDR3 totals 16 residues. CDR3 residues: CASSLRSGYLSYEQYF. Written as DNA, the CDR3 is TGTGCCAGCAGCTTGAGGAGCGGGTACCTCTCCTACGAGCAGTACTTC.

Comment on this clonotype: Given a much more abundant clone one base away, this may be a read error. The chain joins TRBV7-2 to TRBJ2-1; tentative D call: TRBD2 (6 bases). The CDR3 is made up of 12 amino acids. Germline CDR1 and CDR2: SGHTA and FQGNSA. The CDR3 DNA is TGTGCCAGCAGCTTAGTGCGGGGTGAGCAGATCTTC. Its translation: CASSLVRGEQIF.

The sample holds a few counts of this clonotype. The chain uses TRBV20-1 and TRBJ2-1; 13 nucleotides match TRBD2. Losses at the gene ends were 5 bases for V and 2 bases for J; bases not matched to a gene: 3. The germline V gene encodes CDR1 DFQATT and CDR2 SNEGSKA (reference sequence). The CDR3 is made up of 15 amino acids. The CDR3 DNA reads TGCAGTGCTTTCACTAGCGGGAGGGCCTACAATGAGCAGTTCTTC. It specifies CSAFTSGRAYNEQFF.

This clonotype was observed many times. This chain uses TRBV7-2 with TRBJ2-2, with 8 bases that match TRBD2. V dropped 4 bases and J dropped 4; count of bases not matched to a gene: 5. Germline CDR1 is SGHTA and CDR2 is FQGNSA. The CDR3 consists of 15 residues. CDR3 in amino acids: CASSYGTSGTGELFF. CDR3 sequence (DNA): TGTGCCAGCAGCTACGGGACTAGTGGCACCGGGGAGCTGTTTTTT.

This clonotype was recorded at least ten times. The chain has TRBV7-2 and TRBJ2-5; D is tentatively TRBD1 or TRBD2 (5 bases each). The CDR3 totals 14 residues. CDR1 SGHTA and CDR2 FQGNSA come from the germline V gene. The ends were cut back, 8 bases at V and 5 bases at J, with 18 bases in the middle. CDR3 in amino acids: CASRHRGPGETQYF. In DNA, the CDR3 is TGTGCCAGCCGCCACCGGGGACCCGGGGAGACCCAGTACTTC.